Sequencing of this T cell receptor (beta chain) was carried out in a study of radiation and T cells in renal cell carcinoma. Data came from immunoSEQ multiplex PCR; TCRdb stores just in-frame clones and leaves some out. Of about 170,000 clones in the sample, 88% were seen once. Sample time point: blood 4 weeks post-SBRT, at nephrectomy. The treatment was: 15 Gy SBRT to primary tumor, nephrectomy 4 weeks later. The CDR3 runs 14 residues. V was trimmed by 6 bases and J by 3 bases, leaving 16 bases between them. Germline CDR1 is SGHDT and CDR2 is YYEEEE. The V and J genes are TRBV5-6 and TRBJ2-7, with a tentative D call TRBD2 (6 bases). This receptor was obtained from a woman aged 45-65 years with renal cell carcinoma. The material sequenced was blood, taken from a patient whose treatment included radiotherapy and nephrectomy. The CDR3 region is CASTSGGAGYEQYF. The CDR3 nucleotides read TGTGCCAGCACCTCCGGGGGAGCGGGCTACGAGCAGTACTTC.